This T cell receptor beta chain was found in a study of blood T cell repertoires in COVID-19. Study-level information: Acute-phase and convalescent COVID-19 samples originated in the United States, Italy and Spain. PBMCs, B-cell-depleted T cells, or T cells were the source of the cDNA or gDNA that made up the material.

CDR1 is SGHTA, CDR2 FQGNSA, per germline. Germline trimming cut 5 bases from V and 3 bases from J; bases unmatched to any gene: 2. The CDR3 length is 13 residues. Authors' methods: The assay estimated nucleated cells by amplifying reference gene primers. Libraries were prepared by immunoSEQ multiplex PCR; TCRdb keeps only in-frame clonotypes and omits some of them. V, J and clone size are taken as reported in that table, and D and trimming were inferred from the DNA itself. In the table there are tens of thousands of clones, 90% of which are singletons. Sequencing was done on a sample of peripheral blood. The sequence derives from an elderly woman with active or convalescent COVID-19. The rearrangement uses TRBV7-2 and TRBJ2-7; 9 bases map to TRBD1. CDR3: CASSKDRGYEQYF. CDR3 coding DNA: TGTGCCAGCAGCAAGGACAGGGGCTACGAGCAGTACTTC.